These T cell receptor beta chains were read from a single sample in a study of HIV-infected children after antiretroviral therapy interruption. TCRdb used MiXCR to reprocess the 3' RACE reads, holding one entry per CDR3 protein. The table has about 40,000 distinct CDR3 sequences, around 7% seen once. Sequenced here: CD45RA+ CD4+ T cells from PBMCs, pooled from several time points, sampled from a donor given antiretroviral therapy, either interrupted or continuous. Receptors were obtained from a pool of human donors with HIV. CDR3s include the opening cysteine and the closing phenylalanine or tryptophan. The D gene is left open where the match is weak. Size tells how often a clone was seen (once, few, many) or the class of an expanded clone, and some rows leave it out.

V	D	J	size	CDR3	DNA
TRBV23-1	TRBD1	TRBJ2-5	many	CASSLDRGGDTQYF	TGTGCCAGCAGCCTCGACAGGGGAGGAGACACCCAGTACTTT
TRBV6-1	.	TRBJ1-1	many	CASTEFTEAFF	TGTGCCAGCACTGAGTTCACTGAAGCTTTCTTT
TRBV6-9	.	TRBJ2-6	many	CASSTNSGTIMSSGANVLTF	TGTGCCAGCAGTACAAACAGCGGGACAATAATGAGCTCTGGGGCCAACGTCCTGACTTTC
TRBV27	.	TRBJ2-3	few	CASSSTRDISTDTQYF	TGTGCCAGCAGTTCAACCCGGGACATAAGCACAGATACGCAGTATTTT
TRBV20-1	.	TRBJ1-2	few	CSARDSRLTNYGYTF	TGCAGTGCTAGAGATTCGAGGTTGACTAACTATGGCTACACCTTC
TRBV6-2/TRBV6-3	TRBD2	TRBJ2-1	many	CASSYSVGRINEQFF	TGTGCCAGCAGTTACTCGGTCGGGAGGATCAATGAGCAGTTCTTC
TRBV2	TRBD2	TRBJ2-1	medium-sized	CASLAGVYNEQFF	TGTGCCAGCCTAGCGGGGGTCTACAATGAGCAGTTCTTC
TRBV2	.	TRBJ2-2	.	CASRTDFTGELFF	TGTGCCAGCAGGACGGATTTCACCGGGGAGCTGTTTTTT
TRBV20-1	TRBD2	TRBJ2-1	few	CSAGLGGRQINEQFF	TGCAGTGCTGGCTTGGGAGGGAGACAAATCAATGAGCAGTTCTTC
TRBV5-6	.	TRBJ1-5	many	CASSFFEGTLDQPQHF	TGTGCCAGCAGCTTTTTTGAGGGGACGTTGGATCAGCCCCAGCATTTT
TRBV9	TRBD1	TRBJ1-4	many	CASSAGTGGEKLFF	TGTGCCAGCAGCGCGGGGACAGGGGGTGAAAAACTGTTTTTT
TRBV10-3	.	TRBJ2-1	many	CAISDSGHNEQFF	TGTGCCATCAGTGACTCGGGACACAATGAGCAGTTCTTC
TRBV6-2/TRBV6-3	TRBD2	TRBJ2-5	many	CASRRLADQETQYF	TGTGCCAGCAGAAGACTAGCGGATCAAGAGACCCAGTACTTC
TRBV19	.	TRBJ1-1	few	CASSIDLLRQGPEAFF	TGTGCCAGTAGTATAGATCTCCTCCGACAAGGACCTGAAGCTTTCTTT
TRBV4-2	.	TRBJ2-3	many	CASSQEGSWDTQYF	TGTGCCAGCAGCCAAGAGGGATCGTGGGATACGCAGTATTTT
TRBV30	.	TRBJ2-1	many	CAWTLGGRYAEQFF	TGTGCCTGGACTCTGGGGGGGCGCTATGCTGAGCAGTTCTTC
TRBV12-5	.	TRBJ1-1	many	CASDPRTRGGKNTEAFF	TGTGCTAGTGACCCGAGGACGCGCGGGGGCAAAAACACTGAAGCTTTCTTT
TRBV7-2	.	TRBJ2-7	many	CASSLTGGRYEQYF	TGTGCCAGCAGCTTAACGGGGGGCCGCTACGAGCAGTACTTC
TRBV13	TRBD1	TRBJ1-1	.	CASSYRDRGRSEAFF	TGTGCCAGCAGCTACCGGGACAGGGGGCGAAGTGAAGCTTTCTTT
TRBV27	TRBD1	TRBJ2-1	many	CASSLWAGGVHEQFF	TGTGCCAGCAGTTTATGGGCAGGGGGAGTCCATGAGCAGTTCTTC
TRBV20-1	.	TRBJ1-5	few	CSASREGQPQHF	TGCAGTGCTAGTAGGGAGGGGCAGCCCCAGCATTTT
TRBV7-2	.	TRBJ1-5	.	CASNRARSTPQHF	TGTGCCAGCAACCGGGCCCGATCGACGCCCCAGCATTTT
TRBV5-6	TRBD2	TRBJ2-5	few	CASSRGLAGMETQYF	TGTGCCAGCAGCCGGGGACTAGCGGGGATGGAGACCCAGTACTTC
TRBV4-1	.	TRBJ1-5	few	CASSQGPRGATGQPQHF	TGCGCCAGCAGCCAAGGTCCGCGGGGGGCGACTGGGCAGCCCCAGCATTTT
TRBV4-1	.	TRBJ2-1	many	CASSQEPAEQFF	TGTGCCAGCAGCCAAGAGCCTGCTGAGCAGTTCTTC
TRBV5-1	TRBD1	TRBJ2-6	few	CASSLGTGFSSGANVLTF	TGCGCCAGCAGCTTGGGGACAGGGTTTTCATCTGGGGCCAACGTCCTGACTTTC
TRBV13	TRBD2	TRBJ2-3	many	CASSVGLAGNTDTQYF	TGTGCCAGCAGCGTGGGACTAGCGGGGAACACAGATACGCAGTATTTT
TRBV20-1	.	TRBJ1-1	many	CSARVPGAETEAFF	TGCAGTGCTAGAGTCCCTGGGGCCGAGACTGAAGCTTTCTTT
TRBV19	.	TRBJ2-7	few	CASRTGREQYF	TGTGCCAGCAGAACAGGGAGGGAACAGTACTTC
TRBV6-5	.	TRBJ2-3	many	CASSPYEPWGNTDTQYF	TGTGCCAGCAGTCCATACGAGCCGTGGGGAAACACAGATACGCAGTATTTT
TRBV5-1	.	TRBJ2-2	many	CASSGKVAGELFF	TGCGCCAGCAGCGGCAAGGTGGCGGGGGAGCTGTTTTTT
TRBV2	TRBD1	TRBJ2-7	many	CASSSGQPYEQYF	TGTGCCAGCAGCTCGGGACAGCCCTACGAGCAGTACTTC
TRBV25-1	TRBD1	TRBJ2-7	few	CASSTTGQGAYEQYF	TGTGCCAGCAGTACGACTGGACAGGGGGCCTACGAGCAGTACTTC
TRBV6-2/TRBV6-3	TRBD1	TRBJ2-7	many	CASRPQGAGYEQYF	TGTGCCAGCAGACCACAGGGGGCCGGGTACGAGCAGTACTTC
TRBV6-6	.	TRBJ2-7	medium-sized	CASGDAGGSSYEQYF	TGTGCCAGCGGTGATGCTGGGGGGAGCTCCTATGAACAGTACTTC
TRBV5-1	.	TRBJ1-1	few	CASSLEPGNTEAFF	TGCGCCAGCAGCTTAGAGCCAGGGAACACTGAAGCTTTCTTT
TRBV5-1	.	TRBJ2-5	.	CASSKYTSGVETQYF	TGCGCCAGCAGCAAGTATACTTCGGGCGTGGAGACCCAGTACTTC
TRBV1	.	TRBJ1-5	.	CTCSADLDSNNQAPLF	TGCACCTGCAGTGCAGATCTTGACAGTAACAACCAGGCTCCGCTTTTT
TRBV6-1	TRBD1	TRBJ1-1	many	CASSEVRDREAFF	TGTGCCAGCAGTGAAGTGAGGGACAGAGAAGCTTTCTTT
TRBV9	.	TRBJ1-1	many	CASSVGVVTEAFF	TGTGCCAGCAGCGTAGGGGTAGTAACTGAAGCTTTCTTT
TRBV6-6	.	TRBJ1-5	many	CASSYDVIQPQHF	TGTGCCAGCAGTTACGACGTGATTCAGCCCCAGCATTTT
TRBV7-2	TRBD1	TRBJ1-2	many	CASSPQGQGTYGYTF	TGTGCCAGCAGCCCACAGGGACAGGGAACCTATGGCTACACCTTC
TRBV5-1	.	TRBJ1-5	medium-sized	CASSLDGNQPQHF	TGCGCCAGCAGCTTGGACGGGAATCAGCCCCAGCATTTT
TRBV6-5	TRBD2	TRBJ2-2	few	CASSYPGGNTGELFF	TGTGCCAGCAGTTACCCGGGAGGGAACACCGGGGAGCTGTTTTTT
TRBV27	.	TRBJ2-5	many	CASSSADRVRETQYF	TGTGCCAGCAGTTCCGCGGACCGCGTTAGGGAGACCCAGTACTTC
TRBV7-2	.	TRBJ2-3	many	CASSLVVPADTQYF	TGTGCCAGCAGCTTAGTTGTTCCCGCGGATACGCAGTATTTT
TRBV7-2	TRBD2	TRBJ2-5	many	CASSLATSGRIETQYF	TGTGCCAGCAGCTTAGCGACTAGCGGGAGGATAGAGACCCAGTACTTC
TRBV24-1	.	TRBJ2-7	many	CATQSGDLSYEQYF	TGTGCCACGCAGTCTGGGGACCTCTCCTACGAGCAGTACTTC
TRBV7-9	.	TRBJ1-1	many	CASSSIGTEAFF	TGTGCCAGCAGCTCCATTGGCACTGAAGCTTTCTTT
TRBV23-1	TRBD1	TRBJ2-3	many	CASSHPSRDRDTDTQYF	TGCGCCAGCAGTCACCCAAGCCGGGACAGGGACACAGATACGCAGTATTTT
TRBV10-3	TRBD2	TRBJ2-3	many	CAISDGGLAVDTQYF	TGTGCCATCAGTGACGGGGGACTAGCGGTAGATACGCAGTATTTT
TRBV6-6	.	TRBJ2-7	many	CASGDAWGSSYEQYF	TGTGCCAGCGGTGATGCATGGGGGAGCTCCTATGAACAGTACTTC
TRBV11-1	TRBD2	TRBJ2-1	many	CASSRTVAPAGGSYNEQFF	TGTGCCAGCAGTCGAACGGTAGCTCCAGCGGGGGGATCCTACAATGAGCAGTTCTTC
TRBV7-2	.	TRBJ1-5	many	CASSLLGTGGNQPQHF	TGTGCCAGCAGCCTTTTAGGAACCGGGGGCAATCAGCCCCAGCATTTT
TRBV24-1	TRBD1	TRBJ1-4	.	CATSDPTGDGEKLFF	TGTGCCACCAGTGATCCGACAGGGGACGGAGAAAAACTGTTTTTT